A selection of T cell receptor beta chains follows, all from one sample in a study of blood T cell repertoires in COVID-19. Assay: immunoSEQ multiplex PCR; the TCRdb copy retains only in-frame clones and omits some. This table has some 200,000 clones, 86% appearing once. Sequencing input: peripheral blood. The receptors were gathered from an older woman with COVID-19, enrolled during active disease. Both conserved end residues are part of each CDR3. Each record gives: V gene, J gene, CDR3 protein.

v_call: TRBV30; j_call: TRBJ1-5; cdr3_aa: CAWSGGRPSGPQHF
v_call: TRBV6-5; j_call: TRBJ2-7; cdr3_aa: CASMSYGTGKYEQYF
v_call: TRBV29-1; j_call: TRBJ1-4; cdr3_aa: CSARDSTEKLFF
v_call: TRBV20-1; j_call: TRBJ1-1; cdr3_aa: CSVQENTEAFF
v_call: TRBV9; j_call: TRBJ2-1; cdr3_aa: CASSARDRGPYNEQFF
v_call: TRBV6-2/TRBV6-3; j_call: TRBJ2-7; cdr3_aa: CASSYQGLAGVIEQYF
v_call: TRBV7-2; j_call: TRBJ2-7; cdr3_aa: CASSSGTSVAYEQYF
v_call: TRBV3-1/TRBV3-2; j_call: TRBJ2-5; cdr3_aa: CASSHRQGQTQYF
v_call: TRBV24-1; j_call: TRBJ2-1; cdr3_aa: CATSGAGQSYYNEQFF
v_call: TRBV6-5; j_call: TRBJ2-7; cdr3_aa: CASSLGAGYMDEQYF
v_call: TRBV28; j_call: TRBJ2-1; cdr3_aa: CASSLSSGEQFF
v_call: TRBV11-3; j_call: TRBJ2-7; cdr3_aa: CASSLLPYEQYF
v_call: TRBV19; j_call: TRBJ1-1; cdr3_aa: CASTTVFNTEAFF
v_call: TRBV7-9; j_call: TRBJ2-7; cdr3_aa: CASSPGQGAREQYF
v_call: TRBV9; j_call: TRBJ2-1; cdr3_aa: CASSGGLAGGSYNEQFF
v_call: TRBV7-7; j_call: TRBJ2-2; cdr3_aa: CASSLAGGGELFF
v_call: TRBV3-1/TRBV3-2; j_call: TRBJ2-7; cdr3_aa: CASSPGTARLYEQYF
v_call: TRBV6-5; j_call: TRBJ2-1; cdr3_aa: CASRKPDRRWNEQFF
v_call: TRBV6-5; j_call: TRBJ1-2; cdr3_aa: CASSYSSRGRGYTF
v_call: TRBV19; j_call: TRBJ2-7; cdr3_aa: CASSTYSGRREQYF
v_call: TRBV2; j_call: TRBJ2-2; cdr3_aa: CASSVLGAANTGELFF
v_call: TRBV28; j_call: TRBJ1-3; cdr3_aa: CASSYGMDGNTIYF
v_call: TRBV6-5; j_call: TRBJ1-1; cdr3_aa: CASRLAPGANTEAFF
v_call: TRBV2; j_call: TRBJ1-5; cdr3_aa: CASSESGWEPQHF
v_call: TRBV3-1/TRBV3-2; j_call: TRBJ2-2; cdr3_aa: CASSPPPGKGTGELFF
v_call: TRBV7-2; j_call: TRBJ2-2; cdr3_aa: CASSFSGRGNTGELFF
v_call: TRBV9; j_call: TRBJ2-2; cdr3_aa: CASSASGLGTGELFF
v_call: TRBV10-1; j_call: TRBJ2-7; cdr3_aa: CASSESGLAVYEQYF
v_call: TRBV6-6; j_call: TRBJ2-7; cdr3_aa: CASRTLGAGYEQYF
v_call: TRBV27; j_call: TRBJ2-7; cdr3_aa: CASSYMPAGVYEQYF
v_call: TRBV28; j_call: TRBJ1-2; cdr3_aa: CASSRTRGGAGGYTF
v_call: TRBV27; j_call: TRBJ2-3; cdr3_aa: CASSITSRDSPLSTDTQYF
v_call: TRBV11-2; j_call: TRBJ1-2; cdr3_aa: CASSLDRYGYTF
v_call: TRBV7-8; j_call: TRBJ2-2; cdr3_aa: CASSPGADRRAGELFF
v_call: TRBV5-4; j_call: TRBJ2-7; cdr3_aa: CASSFGSWGDEQYF
v_call: TRBV7-3; j_call: TRBJ2-3; cdr3_aa: CASSLRKGPSTDTQYF
v_call: TRBV9; j_call: TRBJ1-5; cdr3_aa: CASSVSPRVEQPQHF
v_call: TRBV7-3; j_call: TRBJ1-1; cdr3_aa: CASSLTGMNTEAFF
v_call: TRBV28; j_call: TRBJ1-5; cdr3_aa: CASSLPGGQPQHF